The 28 T cell receptor beta chains presented below share a single source sample, sequenced in a study of cytomegalovirus exposure and HLA in healthy donors. Primers: 60 Vbeta forward and 13 Jbeta reverse. Using immunoSEQ multiplex PCR, the repertoire was profiled, and TCRdb retains in-frame clones only, with some absent. This table has fewer than 200,000 clones, 65% to 70% appearing once. The sequenced sample consisted of PBMCs. The receptor set was obtained from a young woman in good health and CMV-seropositive.

This chain links TRBV7-9 with TRBJ1-1; D call uncertain. Between the trimmed V and J ends, which lost 5 bases and 2 bases, there was a span of 9 bases. The CDR3 sequence is 13 residues long. Per the germline V gene, CDR1 is SEHNR and CDR2 is FQNEAQ (reference sequence). The CDR3 protein is CASSAQTNTEAFF. The CDR3 coding sequence is TGTGCCAGCAGCGCCCAGACTAACACTGAAGCTTTCTTT. The full variable domain, in which reference TRBV7-9 and TRBJ1-1 provide the parts outside the CDR3, is DTGVSQNPRHKITKRGQNVTFRCDPISEHNRLYWYRQTLGQGPEFLTYFQNEAQLEKSRLLSDRFSAERPKGSFSTLEIQRTEQGDSAMYLCASSAQTNTEAFFGQGTRLTVV.

The chain uses TRBV2 and TRBJ1-1; weak D call: TRBD1 (6 bases). The length of the CDR3 is 16 residues. Trimming stripped 7 bases from V and 5 bases from J, with 23 bases between. Germline CDR1 SNHLY, CDR2 FYNNEI. CDR3 in amino acids: CASTTRGWKQGTEAFF. CDR3 nucleotide sequence: TGTGCCAGCACCACCCGCGGATGGAAACAGGGAACTGAAGCTTTCTTT.

This chain joins TRBV7-2 and TRBJ2-2, with D perhaps TRBD2 (6 bases). The CDR3 sequence is 14 residues long. The germline V gene encodes CDR1 SGHTA and CDR2 FQGNSA. Trimming took 2 bases from V and 6 from J, leaving 10 bases between them. CDR3 sequence (DNA): TGTGCCAGCAGCTTACGGAGGGTTTCCGGGGAGCTGTTTTTT. Its translation: CASSLRRVSGELFF.

The gene calls are TRBV7-9 and TRBJ1-2; D is perhaps TRBD1 (6 bases). The CDR3 is 15 amino acids. CDR1 SEHNR and CDR2 FQNEAQ come from the germline V gene (reference sequence). Trimming pared 5 bases from V and 8 bases from J, leaving 21 bases between. CDR3 loop: CASSPMGAGYGGYTF. The CDR3 bases are TGTGCCAGCAGCCCGATGGGGGCAGGGTACGGCGGCTACACCTTC.

The V call is TRBV30, the J call TRBJ2-7; 8 bases align to TRBD1. V lost 6 bases to trimming and J lost 2 bases; unmatched junction nucleotides: 3. There are 12 residues in the CDR3. The germline V gene has CDR1 GTSNPN and CDR2 SVGIG (reference sequence). The CDR3 spells CACWDRTYEQYF. The CDR3 nucleotides read TGTGCCTGCTGGGACAGGACCTACGAGCAGTACTTC.

This clone has more than one count but fewer than ten. The chain carries TRBV6-5 and TRBJ2-7; D is unclear. The CDR3 loop spans 13 amino acids. In germline, CDR1 is MNHEY, CDR2 SVGAGI. Trimming removed 0 bases from V and 3 bases from J, with 6 bases in between. Here the CDR3 DNA reads TGTGCCAGCAGTTACTCCTATGGCTACGAGCAGTACTTC. It translates to CASSYSYGYEQYF.

The gene calls are TRBV7-3 and TRBJ2-5; 7 bases align to TRBD2. CDR3 length: 15 residues. V dropped 2 bases and J dropped 5; count of bases not matched to a gene: 8. Germline CDR1 reads SGHTA; CDR2 reads FQGTGA. The CDR3 protein is CASSLGWGGEETQYF. Written as DNA, the CDR3 is TGTGCCAGCAGCTTAGGTTGGGGGGGTGAGGAGACCCAGTACTTC.

The V call is TRBV21-1, the J call TRBJ2-3; whether TRBD2, the table's D call, matches the DNA was not checked. TRBV21-1 is tagged as a pseudogene. The CDR3 loop spans 16 amino acids. The CDR3 DNA sequence: TGTGCCAGCAGCAAAGCGCGGCGGCCTGGCACAGATACGCAGTATTTT. Amino acid sequence: CASSKARRPGTDTQYF.

The chain carries TRBV10-3 and TRBJ2-3; TRBD2 is a possible D gene (5 bases). From germline, CDR1 is ENHRY and CDR2 SYGVKD. Trimming shortened V by 2 bases and J by 1 base, and 13 bases separated the two germline ends. The CDR3 is made up of 16 amino acids. The CDR3 reads CAISEPLSVGTDTQYF. As DNA, the CDR3 is TGTGCCATCAGTGAGCCCCTTAGCGTAGGCACAGATACGCAGTATTTT.

The rearrangement joins TRBV7-9 to TRBJ2-3; D gene uncertain. CDR1 and CDR2 (germline): SEHNR, FQNEAQ (reference sequence). This CDR3 has 12 amino acids. The germline V and J ends were trimmed by 5 bases and 4 bases, with 7 bases remaining between them. The CDR3 region is CASSQESDTQYF. CDR3 nucleotides: TGTGCCAGCAGCCAAGAGTCAGATACGCAGTATTTT.

This clone was recorded a few times. The gene calls are TRBV7-3 and TRBJ2-1, with 12 bases lining up with TRBD2. Germline CDR1 reads SGHTA; CDR2 reads FQGTGA. The CDR3 extends over 16 amino acids. The ends lost 5 bases at V and 7 bases at J; junction bases unmatched: 9. Here the CDR3 reads CASSRTGTSGYNEQFF. The CDR3 nucleotides are TGTGCCAGCAGCCGGACCGGGACTAGCGGGTATAATGAGCAGTTCTTC.

The gene calls are TRBV4-1 and TRBJ1-5; D is undetermined. The ends were cut back, 0 bases at V and 5 bases at J, with 11 bases in the middle. From germline, CDR1 is MGHRA and CDR2 YSYEKL. The length of the CDR3 is 15 residues. CDR3 loop: CASSQDVGQHQPQHF. The CDR3 bases are TGCGCCAGCAGCCAAGATGTGGGCCAGCATCAGCCCCAGCATTTT.

With respect to this clone: Additional DNA sequences in this sample encode the identical CDR3. The gene calls are TRBV18 and TRBJ2-7, with 9 bases identical to TRBD1. The trim removed 3 bases at V and 3 bases at J, leaving 3 bases unmatched. CDR3 size: 14 residues. Germline V gene lookup returns CDR1 KGHSH and CDR2 LQKENI. CDR3 nucleotides: TGTGCCAGCTCACCCGGGACAGGGTTCTACGAGCAGTACTTC. Protein: CASSPGTGFYEQYF.

The gene calls are TRBV28 and TRBJ2-3; TRBD2 matches at 8 bases. The CDR3 totals 16 residues. CDR1 MDHEN and CDR2 SYDVKM come from the germline V gene. The trim removed 2 bases at V and 7 bases at J, leaving 11 bases unmatched. CDR3: CASSLTSGSVRNTQYF. Here the CDR3 DNA reads TGTGCCAGCAGTTTAACAAGCGGGAGTGTCAGAAATACGCAGTATTTT.

This CDR3 reads CASSLGGLVGNTGELFF. The DNA of the CDR3 is TGCGCCAGCAGCTTGGGAGGACTAGTCGGCAACACCGGGGAGCTGTTTTTT. The chain links TRBV5-1 to TRBJ2-2; 7 positions match TRBD2. V was clipped by 0 bases and J by 2 bases; unmatched bases: 7. Germline V lookup: CDR1 SGHRS, CDR2 YFSETQ. The CDR3 has 17 amino acids.

This chain uses TRBV28 with TRBJ2-7, with 8 bases aligning to TRBD2. This CDR3 comprises 16 residues. Unmatched junction bases numbered 13, after V lost 9 bases and J lost 0 bases. Looked up from germline, CDR1 is MDHEN and CDR2 is SYDVKM. The CDR3 DNA reads as TGTGCCAGTCGTCTAGCGGGTCTCCAGTTCTCCTACGAGCAGTACTTC. Translated, it gives CASRLAGLQFSYEQYF.

The rearrangement uses TRBV7-3 and TRBJ1-6; D is perhaps TRBD1 (6 bases). Germline V lookup: CDR1 SGHTA, CDR2 FQGTGA. This CDR3 is built from 15 residues. Trimming pared 0 bases from V and 3 bases from J, leaving 6 bases between. The CDR3: CASSLTGGYNSPLHF. CDR3 DNA sequence: TGTGCCAGCAGCTTAACAGGGGGCTATAATTCACCCCTCCACTTT.

This clone was recorded only once. The chain couples TRBV2 to TRBJ2-2; 9 nucleotides align to TRBD1. With the DNA end fitting TRBJ1-3 better, the J assignment may be wrong. Germline-derived CDR1 and CDR2 are SNHLY and FYNNEI. CDR3 size: 17 residues. The CDR3, as DNA: TGTGCCAGCAGCCCCCACAGGGGGCGAAGCTCTGGAAACACCATATATTTT. Translation gives CASSPHRGRSSGNTIYF.

The J gene is TRBJ1-1, the V gene TRBV19; D uncertain. The germline gives CDR1 LNHDA, CDR2 SQIVND (reference sequence). V was clipped by 3 bases and J by 1 base, with 6 bases between them. The CDR3 covers 13 residues. CDR3 sequence reads: CASSILGNTEAFF. CDR3 coding DNA: TGTGCCAGTAGTATCCTCGGGAACACTGAAGCTTTCTTT.

This clone came up a few times. The genes are TRBV4-3 and TRBJ1-6; TRBD1 might be the D (6 bases). V gave up 0 bases and J gave up 14 bases, with 17 bases separating them. This CDR3 has 15 amino acids. CDR1 is LGHNA, CDR2 YSLEER, per germline. CDR3 nucleotide sequence: TGCGCCAGCAGCCAAGATTTTCCGAGGGGGACAACCCTCCACTTT. Translated, it gives CASSQDFPRGTTLHF.

J is TRBJ1-5 and V is TRBV28; no reliable D call. Germline V gene lookup returns CDR1 MDHEN and CDR2 SYDVKM. The CDR3 length is 14 residues. Trimming shortened V by 8 bases and J by 5 bases, and 16 bases separated the two germline ends. The CDR3 protein is CASWSGSLYQPQHF. CDR3 nucleotide sequence: TGTGCCAGCTGGAGTGGTAGTCTTTATCAGCCCCAGCATTTT.

The chain couples TRBV5-1 to TRBJ2-7; TRBD1 matches at 9 bases. Trimming cost V 5 bases and J 6 bases; bases outside gene matches: 15. CDR1 SGHRS and CDR2 YFSETQ come from the germline V gene. The CDR3 runs 16 residues. The CDR3 reads CASRQGQGLLSLEQYF. The DNA of the CDR3 is TGCGCCAGCAGACAAGGACAGGGGCTACTATCCCTCGAGCAGTACTTC.

The rearrangement uses TRBV4-3 and TRBJ1-1; TRBD1 might be the D (6 bases). V gave up 3 bases and J gave up 4 bases, with 18 bases separating them. The CDR3 covers 16 residues. CDR1 LGHNA and CDR2 YSLEER come from the germline V gene. The CDR3 loop is CASSQTAQGGATEAFF. In nucleotides, the CDR3 is TGCGCCAGCAGCCAGACCGCACAGGGAGGGGCCACTGAAGCTTTCTTT.

The chain joins TRBV7-9 to TRBJ2-3, with 8 bases identical to TRBD2. The CDR3 has 19 residues. The germline CDR1 and CDR2 sequences are SEHNR and FQNEAQ (reference sequence). Trimming cost V 3 bases and J 0 bases; bases outside gene matches: 14. The CDR3 reads CASSLPPITSGTSTDTQYF. The CDR3 DNA sequence: TGTGCCAGCAGCTTGCCGCCCATTACTAGCGGTACTAGCACAGATACGCAGTATTTT.

This chain joins TRBV7-9 and TRBJ1-4; D call uncertain. V dropped 5 bases and J dropped 3 bases, with 13 bases sitting between them. The CDR3 is 15 amino acids. The V gene's germline CDR1 is SEHNR and CDR2 FQNEAQ (reference sequence). CDR3 sequence: CASSHLRGSNEKLFF. The CDR3 DNA sequence: TGTGCCAGCAGCCACCTAAGAGGGTCTAATGAAAAACTGTTTTTT.

In this sample, this clone turned up once. This chain connects TRBV28 to TRBJ2-3; D is perhaps TRBD1 (5 bases). The CDR3 is 13 amino acids. The V and J ends lost 5 bases and 1 base respectively, with 7 bases between them. Germline lookup yields CDR1 MDHEN and CDR2 SYDVKM. The DNA of the CDR3 is TGTGCCAGCAGTGCACAGGGCACAGATACGCAGTATTTT. Translation gives CASSAQGTDTQYF.

The genes are TRBV5-6 and TRBJ1-2, with a weak D call TRBD1 (6 bases). The CDR3 contains 14 residues. CDR1 SGHDT and CDR2 YYEEEE come from the germline V gene. V dropped 0 bases and J dropped 4 bases, with 10 bases sitting between them. CDR3 coding DNA: TGTGCCAGCAGCTTGGCTGACAGGTTCTATGGCTACACCTTC. Protein sequence: CASSLADRFYGYTF.

V gene TRBV25-1 combines with J gene TRBJ2-1; 11 positions agree with TRBD2. Germline values: CDR1 MGHDK, CDR2 SYGVNS. With 2 bases clipped from V and 7 bases from J, the junction kept 13 bases outside the gene matches. The CDR3 runs 18 residues. Here the CDR3 DNA reads TGTGCCAGCAGTGAACCCCGGCTAACTAGCGGGAGTGGTAATGAGCAGTTCTTC. It translates to CASSEPRLTSGSGNEQFF.